Listed here are 4 T cell receptor beta chains from one sample, sequenced in a study of cytomegalovirus exposure and HLA in healthy donors. The PCR ran on 60 Vbeta and 13 Jbeta primers. Some clones are missing from TCRdb's copy, which holds only in-frame ones; the method was immunoSEQ multiplex PCR. Here the sample spans more than 110,000 clones, about three quarters being singletons. Specimen: PBMCs. The source of these receptors is a male donor in good health and CMV-seronegative.

V gene TRBV5-1 combines with J gene TRBJ2-1, with D possibly TRBD1 on 6 matching bases. In germline, CDR1 is SGHRS, CDR2 YFSETQ. The CDR3 is 16 amino acids. V was trimmed by 0 bases and J by 4 bases, leaving 14 bases between them. CDR3 sequence reads: CASSLERGSTYNEQFF. In DNA, the CDR3 is TGCGCCAGCAGCTTGGAAAGGGGGTCGACGTACAATGAGCAGTTCTTC.

The chain employs TRBV30 and TRBJ1-4; 10 bases match TRBD1. Germline assignment: CDR1 GTSNPN and CDR2 SVGIG (reference sequence). The ends lost 4 bases at V and 8 bases at J; junction bases unmatched: 10. This CDR3 is 15 amino acids long. The CDR3 DNA reads TGTGCCTGGAACCGACAGGGGGCTGAGAACGAAAAACTGTTTTTT. It specifies CAWNRQGAENEKLFF.

This sequence joins TRBV9 and TRBJ1-2; 7 bases are a match to TRBD1. Germline V lookup: CDR1 SGDLS, CDR2 YYNGEE. The length of the CDR3 is 13 residues. V trimming: 1 base; J trimming: 8 bases; junction bases outside the gene matches: 5. The chain's CDR3 is CASSVSGGWGYTF. Here the CDR3 DNA reads TGTGCCAGCAGCGTATCAGGGGGGTGGGGCTACACCTTC.

This chain uses TRBV5-6 with TRBJ2-1, with TRBD2 matching over 9 bases. V was pared by 4 bases and J by 8 bases, with 16 bases of the junction left unmatched. This CDR3 region has 17 residues. The germline gives CDR1 SGHDT, CDR2 YYEEEE. CDR3 nucleotide sequence: TGTGCCAGCAGCCCAACTGGTCTAGCGGGGAGTAGATATGAGCAGTTCTTC. The encoded protein is CASSPTGLAGSRYEQFF. Full variable domain (outside the CDR3, taken from reference TRBV5-6 and TRBJ2-1): DAGVTQSPTHLIKTRGQQVTLRCSPKSGHDTVSWYQQALGQGPQFIFQYYEEEERQRGNFPDRFSGHQFPNYSSELNVNALLLGDSALYLCASSPTGLAGSRYEQFFGPGTRLTVL.